Following are 10 T cell receptor beta chains from one sample sequenced in a study of blood T cell repertoires in COVID-19. The method was immunoSEQ multiplex PCR; TCRdb's version includes in-frame clones alone and lacks a portion of them. Among more than 95,000 clones listed, roughly 74% were seen once. Sample: peripheral blood. The receptors come from a man aged 55-75 years with acute or convalescent COVID-19.

V usage is TRBV3-1 (or the pseudogene TRBV3-2) and J usage is TRBJ2-1; 7 bases are a match to TRBD2. Germline loops: CDR1 LGHDT, CDR2 YNNKEL (reference sequence). Trimming removed 3 bases from V and 5 bases from J; junction bases left unmatched: 7. The CDR3 has 15 amino acids. CDR3 amino acids: CASSQKAGINNEQFF. CDR3 bases: TGTGCCAGCAGCCAGAAAGCGGGGATAAACAATGAGCAGTTCTTC.

The CDR3 DNA follows: TGCGCCAGCAGGCGGGGGTTAGCGGGAGTCGGGGAGCTGTTTTTT. Amino acids: CASRRGLAGVGELFF. This chain joins TRBV5-1 and TRBJ2-2; 9 bases fit TRBD2. This CDR3 spans 15 amino acids. Trimming cost V 5 bases and J 7 bases; bases outside gene matches: 9. CDR1 and CDR2 from the germline V gene are SGHRS and YFSETQ.

The rearrangement links TRBV9 to TRBJ2-6; D not resolved. V lost 0 bases to trimming and J lost 0 bases, with 4 bases between them. CDR3 length: 15 amino acids. Germline V lookup: CDR1 SGDLS, CDR2 YYNGEE. The CDR3 region is CASSVVASGANVLTF. In DNA, the CDR3 is TGTGCCAGCAGCGTAGTGGCCTCTGGGGCCAACGTCCTGACTTTC.

V and J are TRBV29-1 and TRBJ2-7; 10 bases are shared with TRBD1. Trimming took 3 bases from V and 4 from J; bases not matched to a gene: 9. This CDR3 has 15 residues. Germline V gene lookup returns CDR1 SQVTM and CDR2 ANQGSEA. CDR3 loop: CSVDERRQGAYEQYF. The CDR3 DNA follows: TGCAGCGTTGACGAAAGGAGACAGGGGGCATACGAGCAGTACTTC.

The chain joins TRBV6-5 to TRBJ1-2; D call uncertain. CDR3 length: 15 residues. V gave up 5 bases and J gave up 6 bases, with 19 bases separating them. The germline V gene has CDR1 MNHEY and CDR2 SVGAGI. CDR3 sequence reads: CASSRVREGGNGYTF. The DNA for the CDR3 is TGTGCCAGCAGTCGGGTCCGCGAGGGCGGGAATGGCTACACCTTC.

The CDR3 sequence is CASRPGTANLYGYTF. The CDR3 DNA reads as TGTGCCAGCAGGCCCGGGACAGCGAATCTCTATGGCTACACCTTC. The J gene is TRBJ1-2, the V gene TRBV5-4; 7 positions agree with TRBD1. This CDR3 has 15 amino acids. Unmatched junction bases numbered 11, after V lost 5 bases and J lost 4 bases. Germline V CDR1 and CDR2: SGHNT, YYREEE (reference sequence).

The rearrangement uses TRBV5-6 and TRBJ1-1; 10 bases are shared with TRBD1. The V and J ends lost 4 bases and 1 base, in that order; junction bases with no gene match: 10. This CDR3 has 17 residues. From germline, CDR1 is SGHDT and CDR2 YYEEEE. This CDR3 is CASSRTGGSLWNTEAFF. The CDR3, as DNA: TGTGCCAGCAGCCGGACAGGGGGTTCCCTATGGAACACTGAAGCTTTCTTT.

This clone was detected only once. The chain is built from TRBV11-2 and TRBJ2-3; 8 bases match TRBD2. Germline V gene sequence: CDR1 SGHAT, CDR2 FQNNGV. The CDR3 sequence is 15 residues long. Trimming removed 5 bases from V and 2 bases from J; junction bases left unmatched: 6. CDR3 in amino acids: CASSVRGGDTDTQYF. CDR3 bases: TGTGCCAGCAGCGTCCGGGGGGGAGACACAGATACGCAGTATTTT.

This clone appeared a single time. V is TRBV19 and J is TRBJ2-7, with 7 bases fitting TRBD1. The CDR3 totals 11 residues. Per the germline V gene, CDR1 is LNHDA and CDR2 is SQIVND (reference sequence). Trimming took 4 bases from V and 12 from J; bases not matched to a gene: 6. The CDR3 loop is CASSTWTGVYF. The CDR3 nucleotides are TGTGCCAGTAGTACCTGGACAGGAGTGTACTTC.

The chain links TRBV3-1 (or the pseudogene TRBV3-2) to TRBJ2-7; 11 bases fit TRBD2. CDR1 and CDR2 (germline): LGHDT, YNNKEL (reference sequence). V lost 0 bases to trimming and J lost 4 bases; unmatched junction nucleotides: 5. CDR3 size: 16 residues. The CDR3 bases are TGTGCCAGCAGCCAAGATTTACTAGCGGGAGTTTACGAGCAGTACTTC. Translated: CASSQDLLAGVYEQYF.